What follows are 16 T cell receptor beta chains derived from one specimen sequenced in a study of beta chain features in type 1 diabetes. Findings and caveats of the study: Across all four CD4+ subsets, people with type 1 diabetes showed modestly shorter TCRB CDR3s.

Their specific antigens are unknown. Expressed TCRB transcripts were sequenced after all isolated RNA was converted to cDNA. Sequencing used immunoSEQ multiplex PCR; TCRdb keeps in-frame clones, though not all of them. The sample contains more than 550,000 clones, about 14% of which appear only once. Sequencing was carried out using naive CD4+ T cells from blood. The source of these receptors is a man younger than 35 with type 1 diabetes.

This clone has only a few counts. V usage is TRBV9 and J usage is TRBJ2-1; TRBD2 matches at 8 bases. The junction had 11 bases not matched to a gene; V was cut back by 2 bases and J by 10 bases. This CDR3 region has 15 residues. Germline V CDR1 and CDR2: SGDLS, YYNGEE. The CDR3 DNA reads TGTGCCAGCAGCGTGGGGACTAGTATAGACCGGGAGCAGTTCTTC. The encoded protein is CASSVGTSIDREQFF.

This clone was recorded only once. The V gene is TRBV28, the J gene TRBJ2-6; no firm D call. Germline CDR1 and CDR2: MDHEN and SYDVKM. V was cut by 4 bases and J by 0 bases, with 13 bases left in between. This CDR3 has 17 amino acids. The CDR3 here is CASSSDQRSSGANVLTF. The CDR3 DNA is TGTGCCAGCAGTTCAGATCAACGGAGCTCTGGGGCCAACGTCCTGACTTTC.

In nucleotides, the CDR3 is TGTGCCAGCAGCCCCAGCCCCGGGGGCAATCAGCCCCAGCATTTT. This translates into CASSPSPGGNQPQHF. The chain couples TRBV9 to TRBJ1-5; D unclear. CDR3 length: 15 amino acids. Deletions cut 4 bases from V and 2 bases from J, with 13 bases between. Germline assignment: CDR1 SGDLS and CDR2 YYNGEE.

The chain carries TRBV25-1 and TRBJ2-7; the match to TRBD1 covers 8 bases. Unmatched junction bases numbered 8, after V lost 4 bases and J lost 6 bases. Germline V gene lookup returns CDR1 MGHDK and CDR2 SYGVNS. This CDR3 spans 14 amino acids. CDR3 in amino acids: CASSADRAPREQYF. CDR3 in DNA: TGTGCCAGCAGTGCGGACAGGGCGCCCCGCGAGCAGTACTTC.

The chain links TRBV7-8 to TRBJ1-1; D is ambiguous. With 2 bases removed from V and 4 bases from J, the gap between germline ends came to 5 bases. CDR3 length: 12 residues. The germline CDR1 and CDR2 sequences are SGHVS and FQNEAQ. CDR3 amino acids: CASSLHGTEAFF. CDR3 coding DNA: TGTGCCAGCAGCTTACATGGCACTGAAGCTTTCTTT.

As concerns this clone: The same CDR3 arises from other DNA sequences in this sample as well. This sequence joins TRBV5-1 and TRBJ2-7; TRBD2 aligns across 12 bases. This CDR3 has 15 residues. Germline loops: CDR1 SGHRS, CDR2 YFSETQ. J lost 2 bases, V lost 0 bases, and 0 bases had no gene match. CDR3 sequence: CASSLGLAGAYEQYF. The CDR3 DNA reads as TGCGCCAGCAGCTTGGGACTAGCGGGGGCCTACGAGCAGTACTTC.

This sequence joins TRBV5-1 and TRBJ1-1; D is uncertain. Germline lookup yields CDR1 SGHRS and CDR2 YFSETQ. V was pared by 0 bases and J by 4 bases, with 7 bases between. This CDR3 is built from 13 residues. The CDR3 here is CASSLAHGTEAFF. CDR3 DNA: TGCGCCAGCAGCTTGGCCCACGGCACTGAAGCTTTCTTT.

The J gene is TRBJ2-2, the V gene TRBV9; D gene uncertain. CDR3 length equals 15 residues. The V and J ends lost 3 bases and 0 bases respectively, with 9 bases between them. The germline V gene has CDR1 SGDLS and CDR2 YYNGEE. The CDR3 region has the DNA TGTGCCAGCAGCGGACCCTCCTCGAACACCGGGGAGCTGTTTTTT. This gives the protein CASSGPSSNTGELFF.

The chain recombines TRBV7-2 with TRBJ1-2; 8 positions match TRBD1. With 5 bases clipped from V and 8 bases from J, the junction kept 4 bases outside the gene matches. The germline CDR1 and CDR2 sequences are SGHTA and FQGNSA. The CDR3 length is 12 residues. CDR3 coding DNA: TGTGCCAGCAGCCAGGACAGGGCCGGCTACACCTTC. Translating it yields CASSQDRAGYTF.

DNA of the CDR3: TGTGCCAGCAGCCAACATTTGAACACTGAAGCTTTCTTT. Amino acids: CASSQHLNTEAFF. This sequence joins TRBV11-1 and TRBJ1-1; D gene unclear. V lost 5 bases to trimming and J lost 0 bases, with 7 bases between them. Germline loops: CDR1 SGHAT, CDR2 FQDESV (reference sequence). CDR3 length equals 13 residues.

The chain couples TRBV14 to TRBJ2-1; D may correspond to TRBD1 or TRBD2 (5 bases each). The germline V gene encodes CDR1 SGHDN and CDR2 FVKESK. V lost 1 base to trimming and J lost 3 bases, with 13 bases between them. The CDR3 totals 16 residues. This CDR3 reads CASSQGLRGFYNEQFF. As DNA, the CDR3 is TGTGCCAGCAGCCAAGGGTTGAGGGGCTTCTACAATGAGCAGTTCTTC.

In this sample, this clone turned up a few times. The rearrangement joins TRBV23-1 to TRBJ2-2, with unresolved D. TRBV23-1 is classed as an ORF, of uncertain function. The CDR3 runs 13 residues. V lost 2 bases, J lost 3 bases, and 4 bases lay in between. The DNA for the CDR3 is TGCGCCAGCAGTCAAATCCACACCGGGGAGCTGTTTTTT. This encodes CASSQIHTGELFF.

The chain combines TRBV5-6 with TRBJ1-1; the D is unclear. The CDR3 contains 15 residues. From germline, CDR1 is SGHDT and CDR2 YYEEEE. Trimming left V 6 bases short and J 1 base short, with 16 bases between. In DNA, the CDR3 is TGTGCCAGCATCGCGTACTTTGTAAAGAACACTGAAGCTTTCTTT. Translating it yields CASIAYFVKNTEAFF.

The rearrangement uses TRBV25-1 and TRBJ2-7; D gene unclear. The V gene lost 1 base and the J gene lost 6 bases, with 7 bases spanning the gap. CDR1 MGHDK and CDR2 SYGVNS come from the germline V gene. The CDR3 loop spans 12 amino acids. The CDR3 nucleotides are TGTGCCAGCAGTGAATTTTGGGGCGAGCAGTACTTC. Translating it yields CASSEFWGEQYF.

The sample holds a few counts of this clone. V gene TRBV9 combines with J gene TRBJ2-4; D is perhaps TRBD1 or TRBD2 (6 bases each). V gave up 1 base and J gave up 5 bases, with 10 bases separating them. Germline-derived CDR1 and CDR2 are SGDLS and YYNGEE. CDR3 length: 14 residues. CDR3 bases: TGTGCCAGCAGCGTATCGGGGGCGCAAAACATTCAGTACTTC. Protein: CASSVSGAQNIQYF.

In its sample, this clone was seen a few times. The chain is built from TRBV30 and TRBJ1-6, with 7 bases matching TRBD1. In germline, CDR1 is GTSNPN, CDR2 SVGIG (reference sequence). V dropped 1 base and J dropped 9; count of bases not matched to a gene: 9. The CDR3 has 15 amino acids. The CDR3, as DNA: TGTGCCTGGAGTGAGGAACAGGGGATTGCTTCACCCCTCCACTTT. Translated, it gives CAWSEEQGIASPLHF.